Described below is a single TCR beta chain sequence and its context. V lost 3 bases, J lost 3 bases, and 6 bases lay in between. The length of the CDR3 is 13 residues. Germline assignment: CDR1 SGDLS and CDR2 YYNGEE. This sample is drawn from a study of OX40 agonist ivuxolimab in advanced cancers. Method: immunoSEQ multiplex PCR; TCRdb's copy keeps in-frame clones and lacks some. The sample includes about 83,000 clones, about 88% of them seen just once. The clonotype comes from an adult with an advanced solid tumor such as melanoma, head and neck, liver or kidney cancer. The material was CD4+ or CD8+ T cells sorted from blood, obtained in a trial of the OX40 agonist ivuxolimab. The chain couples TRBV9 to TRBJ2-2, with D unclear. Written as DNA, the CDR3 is TGTGCCAGCAGCGCTGAATACACCGGGGAGCTGTTTTTT. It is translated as CASSAEYTGELFF.